The 20 T cell receptor beta chains listed next were all sequenced from one sample in a study of cytomegalovirus exposure and HLA in healthy donors. The primer mix had 60 Vbeta and 13 Jbeta primers. Data came from immunoSEQ multiplex PCR; TCRdb stores just in-frame clones and leaves some out. The table has over 150,000 clones, roughly 80% seen once. Specimen: PBMCs. These receptors all come from a woman aged 50 to 65 in good health and CMV-seronegative.

The chain employs TRBV4-2 and TRBJ2-5; the match to TRBD2 covers 10 bases. The CDR3 has 13 amino acids. CDR1 is LGHNA, CDR2 YNFKEQ, per germline. Germline trimming cut 0 bases from V and 14 bases from J; bases unmatched to any gene: 6. CDR3 sequence (DNA): TGTGCCAGCAGCCAAGATCGGAGCGGGAGGGGATACTTC. This gives the protein CASSQDRSGRGYF.

The gene calls are TRBV29-1 and TRBJ1-2; 12 bases are a match to TRBD1. The CDR3 runs to 15 residues. Germline values: CDR1 SQVTM, CDR2 ANQGSEA. V lost 6 bases to trimming and J lost 4 bases; unmatched junction nucleotides: 9. As DNA, the CDR3 is TGCAGCGTGGAGGGGGGGACAGGGGGCGCCTATGGCTACACCTTC. Translating it yields CSVEGGTGGAYGYTF.

The J gene is TRBJ2-3, the V gene TRBV1; the table's D call of TRBD2 was not tested on the DNA. TRBV1 is a known pseudogene. This CDR3 has 19 amino acids. CDR3 in DNA: TGCACCAGCAGCCAGGTTCCCCCCGGGACTAGCGAATTCGCGGATACGCAGTATTTT. Protein product: CTSSQVPPGTSEFADTQYF.

J is TRBJ1-1 and V is TRBV28; TRBD1 matches at 8 bases. V lost 4 bases to trimming and J lost 0 bases; unmatched junction nucleotides: 4. Germline V gene data show CDR1 as MDHEN and CDR2 as SYDVKM. This CDR3 is 15 amino acids long. The CDR3 spells CASSSRQGLNTEAFF. The CDR3 DNA follows: TGTGCCAGCAGTTCCCGACAGGGGCTGAACACTGAAGCTTTCTTT.

The chain has TRBV11-3 and TRBJ1-1, with D maybe TRBD1 (5 bases). V was clipped by 7 bases and J by 8 bases, with 20 bases between them. The CDR3 extends over 14 amino acids. Germline assignment: CDR1 SGHNT and CDR2 YENEEA. CDR3 nucleotide sequence: TGTGCCAGCAACCGGGGGGTCAGGGTAAAAGAAGCTTTCTTT. Encoded protein: CASNRGVRVKEAFF.

The rearrangement uses TRBV7-7 and TRBJ2-3; D is possibly TRBD2 (5 bases). The germline V gene encodes CDR1 SSHAT and CDR2 FNYEAQ (reference sequence). V dropped 3 bases and J dropped 4 bases, with 14 bases sitting between them. This CDR3 has 15 residues. The CDR3 sequence is CASSLERGSSDTQYF. The CDR3 nucleotides are TGTGCCAGCAGCTTGGAAAGAGGGAGCTCAGATACGCAGTATTTT. The whole variable domain, remainder taken from reference TRBV7-7 and TRBJ2-3, is GAGVSQSPRYKVTKRGQDVTLRCDPISSHATLYWYQQALGQGPEFLTYFNYEAQPDKSGLPSDRFSAERPEGSISTLTIQRTEQRDSAMYRCASSLERGSSDTQYFGPGTRLTVL.

This clone was observed a handful of times. The chain is built from TRBV18 and TRBJ2-7, with D perhaps matching TRBD1 (6 bases). CDR3 length: 13 residues. Germline V gene lookup returns CDR1 KGHSH and CDR2 LQKENI. Trimming stripped 6 bases from V and 4 bases from J, with 13 bases between. The CDR3 here is CASSWQGLYEQYF. DNA for the CDR3: TGTGCCAGCTCGTGGCAGGGGCTGTACGAGCAGTACTTC.

This chain joins TRBV6-5 and TRBJ1-1, with unresolved D. Per germline, CDR1 MNHEY and CDR2 SVGAGI. V was clipped by 4 bases and J by 2 bases, with 17 bases between them. CDR3 length: 16 amino acids. The CDR3 reads CASSSLGSLPNTEAFF. CDR3 DNA sequence: TGTGCCAGCAGTTCCCTCGGGTCCCTACCAAACACTGAAGCTTTCTTT.

This rearrangement joins TRBV10-1 to TRBJ2-3; TRBD1 might be the D (6 bases). Germline V gene data show CDR1 as WNHNN and CDR2 as SYGVQD (reference sequence). The CDR3 loop spans 16 amino acids. V lost 9 bases and J 2 bases, leaving 21 bases between the germline ends. CDR3 region: CASYSFSDSFTDTQYF. The CDR3 region has the DNA TGCGCCAGTTATTCTTTTTCGGACAGCTTCACAGATACGCAGTATTTT.

About this clone itself: This sample also contains other DNA sequences that code for the same CDR3. This chain joins TRBV6-6 and TRBJ2-7; the D is unclear. The CDR3 sequence is 13 residues long. Germline V gives CDR1 MNHNY, CDR2 SVGAGI (reference sequence). The germline V and J ends were trimmed by 0 bases and 0 bases, with 3 bases remaining between them. The CDR3 nucleotides are TGTGCCAGCAGTTACTCTAGCTCCTACGAGCAGTACTTC. Protein sequence: CASSYSSSYEQYF.

This chain links TRBV7-2 with TRBJ1-1, with 7 bases lining up with TRBD1. V dropped 5 bases and J dropped 1; count of bases not matched to a gene: 4. The CDR3 covers 14 residues. Germline V gene sequence: CDR1 SGHTA, CDR2 FQGNSA. CDR3 sequence (DNA): TGTGCCAGCAGCCCGGGACAGACGAACACTGAAGCTTTCTTT. Translation: CASSPGQTNTEAFF.

A few counts support this clone. The chain carries TRBV25-1 and TRBJ1-1, with D unresolved. The CDR3 is made up of 11 amino acids. Germline V gene lookup returns CDR1 MGHDK and CDR2 SYGVNS. Trimming took 7 bases from V and 1 from J, leaving 4 bases between them. CDR3 coding DNA: TGTGCCAGCAATAAGAACACTGAAGCTTTCTTT. Protein: CASNKNTEAFF.

The chain has TRBV27 and TRBJ2-1; TRBD2 agrees at 9 bases. This CDR3 has 17 amino acids. Trimming cost V 5 bases and J 0 bases; bases outside gene matches: 8. Germline V lookup: CDR1 MNHEY, CDR2 SMNVEV (reference sequence). DNA of the CDR3: TGTGCCAGCAGTGCAAGCGGGAGGCCCACCTCCTACAATGAGCAGTTCTTC. The encoded protein is CASSASGRPTSYNEQFF.

The chain joins TRBV7-9 to TRBJ2-7, with unresolved D. The germline V gene encodes CDR1 SEHNR and CDR2 FQNEAQ (reference sequence). The V end was cut by 5 bases, the J end by 6 bases, with 17 bases between. The CDR3 length is 14 residues. Here the CDR3 DNA reads TGTGCCAGCAGCCCTCATCAAGAGTCTCGCGAGCAGTACTTC. Translation: CASSPHQESREQYF.

Only one count was recorded for this clone. The rearrangement links TRBV7-2 to TRBJ2-5; 7 nucleotides align to TRBD1. V shed 5 bases, J shed 3 bases, and the junction held 6 bases outside the gene matches. The CDR3 extends over 14 amino acids. Germline values: CDR1 SGHTA, CDR2 FQGNSA. The CDR3 coding sequence is TGTGCCAGCAGCCCAACAGGGGTAAAAGAGACCCAGTACTTC. This translates into CASSPTGVKETQYF.

The V call is TRBV11-2, the J call TRBJ2-1; maybe TRBD2 (6 bases). V lost 6 bases to trimming and J lost 5 bases, with 29 bases between them. In germline, CDR1 is SGHAT, CDR2 FQNNGV. This CDR3 region has 19 residues. Here the CDR3 DNA reads TGTGCCAGCAGTTTCCGCCGAGCAGACTTACTATCGGGGGACAATGAGCAGTTCTTC. It codes for CASSFRRADLLSGDNEQFF. Using reference TRBV11-2 and TRBJ2-1 for the parts outside the CDR3, the full variable domain is EAGVAQSPRYKIIEKRQSVAFWCNPISGHATLYWYQQILGQGPKLLIQFQNNGVVDDSQLPKDRFSAERLKGVDSTLKIQPAKLEDSAVYLCASSFRRADLLSGDNEQFFGPGTRLTVL.

This chain connects TRBV29-1 to TRBJ1-1; D is possibly TRBD1 (6 bases). Germline loops: CDR1 SQVTM, CDR2 ANQGSEA. The germline V and J ends were trimmed by 7 bases and 6 bases, with 12 bases remaining between them. CDR3 length: 11 amino acids. CDR3 bases: TGCAGCGCTAAACAGGGTGCTGAAGCTTTCTTT. This gives the protein CSAKQGAEAFF.

V is TRBV6-6 and J is TRBJ1-5; unclear D gene. This CDR3 is built from 13 residues. The V gene's germline CDR1 is MNHNY and CDR2 SVGAGI (reference sequence). The V end lost 4 bases, the J end lost 1 base, and 5 bases lay between the germline ends. The CDR3 sequence: CASSFGSNQPQHF. The CDR3 region has the DNA TGTGCCAGCAGTTTTGGCAGCAATCAGCCCCAGCATTTT.

Here the CDR3 DNA reads TGTGCCAGCAGTTCCGGGACTAAAGATTCGGAGTTCTTC. As protein: CASSSGTKDSEFF. The chain is built from TRBV28 and TRBJ2-1, with TRBD2 matching over 7 bases. The germline V gene encodes CDR1 MDHEN and CDR2 SYDVKM. V was clipped by 4 bases and J by 14 bases; unmatched bases: 11. This CDR3 region has 13 residues.

This CDR3 is CASYNRDRWTEAFF. The CDR3 coding sequence is TGTGCCAGTTACAACAGAGACCGGTGGACTGAAGCTTTCTTT. The rearrangement links TRBV6-1 to TRBJ1-1; D is unclear. This CDR3 comprises 14 residues. Trimming pared 9 bases from V and 5 bases from J, leaving 19 bases between. CDR1 is MNHNS, CDR2 SASEGT, per germline.